This T cell receptor beta chain was retrieved from a study of shared clonotypes between healthy human individuals. V was pared by 5 bases and J by 4 bases, with 10 bases of the junction left unmatched. The CDR3 loop spans 16 amino acids. Germline CDR1 is SGHTA and CDR2 is FQGNSA. In replicate PCRs of sorted subsets, about 220 ng DNA, tens of thousands of T cell genomes, was used. Assay: immunoSEQ multiplex PCR; the TCRdb copy retains only in-frame clones and omits some. The table lists some 2,500,000 clones, over 85% of them singletons. The receptor was isolated from a man in his late teens or twenties in good health. Some clones in this sample may be carry-over from other donors' samples. Sequencing was performed on naive CD4+ T cells from PBMCs. The subset: CD45RA+ positively selected. The rearrangement uses TRBV7-2 and TRBJ2-3; 9 bases align to TRBD2. The CDR3 DNA reads TGTGCCAGCAGCCCACCCCGCGGGAGGGCCCCAGATACGCAGTATTTT. Translated: CASSPPRGRAPDTQYF.